The 8 T cell receptor beta chains presented below share a single source sample, sequenced in a study of CD8+CD57+ T cells in acquired aplastic anemia. Patients who underwent sequencing had shown CD8+CD57+ cell expansion by flow cytometry. Profiling of TCR beta VDJ combinations and CDR3 sequences used genomic DNA as template. TCRdb itself ran the reads through MiXCR, one entry per CDR3 protein. The sample records approximately 200,000 distinct CDR3 sequences, about half being singletons. The sequenced sample was sorted CD4+, CD8+, or CD8+CD57+ T cells (not recorded which) from PBMCs. Every receptor here comes from a human donor with aplastic anemia.

Notes on this clonotype: At one end the junction does not follow the germline gene, possibly because of a read error. The J gene is TRBJ2-6, the V gene TRBV20-1, with 11 bases aligning to TRBD1. CDR1 is DFQATT and CDR2 is SNEGSKA in the germline V gene (reference sequence). The CDR3 has 14 amino acids. The CDR3 loop is CSAEPGTGGNVLTF. In nucleotides, the CDR3 is TGCAGTGCGGAACCCGGGACAGGGGGCAACGTCCTGACTTTC.

This chain links TRBV7-9 with TRBJ1-2; D ambiguous. The V gene lost 0 bases and the J gene lost 0 bases, with 14 bases spanning the gap. The germline gives CDR1 SEHNR, CDR2 FQNEAQ (reference sequence). The length of the CDR3 is 17 residues. The DNA of the CDR3 is TGTGCCAGCAGCTTAGCGAGTGGGTCTGTAGCTAACTATGGCTACACCTTC. Translation: CASSLASGSVANYGYTF.

The CDR3 here is CASSDSGGLGEKLFF. The CDR3 DNA follows: TGTGCCAGCAGTGACTCAGGGGGTTTGGGGGAAAAACTGTTTTTT. The V call is TRBV6-1, the J call TRBJ1-4; 7 bases align to TRBD1. CDR1 and CDR2 from the germline V gene are MNHNS and SASEGT. The trim removed 3 bases at V and 8 bases at J, leaving 9 bases unmatched. The CDR3 sequence is 15 residues long.

As to this clonotype: This may come from a read error, since a much larger clone is one base off. The J gene is TRBJ2-3, the V gene TRBV19; D tentatively fits TRBD1 or TRBD2 (7 bases each). Germline V lookup: CDR1 LNHDA, CDR2 SQIVND (reference sequence). The CDR3 length is 14 residues. Trimming stripped 10 bases from V and 4 bases from J, with 18 bases between. The CDR3 DNA reads TGTGCCACTAAGCCAGGGGGGGGCCCAGATACGCAGTATTTT. Translation gives CATKPGGGPDTQYF.

The chain couples TRBV15 to TRBJ2-6, with TRBD2 as a possible D gene (5 bases). The germline gives CDR1 LNHNV, CDR2 YYDKDF (reference sequence). V was shortened by 1 base and J by 0 bases, with 13 bases between the two germline ends. This CDR3 is built from 18 residues. The CDR3 DNA reads as TGTGCCACCAGCAGAGCGGGGTCGGGCGGCTCTGGGGCCAACGTCCTGACTTTC. Its protein product is CATSRAGSGGSGANVLTF.

As regards this clonotype: With a much larger clone just one base away, this may be a read error. This chain connects TRBV30 to TRBJ1-6; D is unresolved. Germline CDR1 reads GTSNPN; CDR2 reads SVGIG (reference sequence). The CDR3 has 12 residues. CDR3 loop: CAYGPVNLPLHF. CDR3 in DNA: TGTGCCTATGGACCGGTAAATTTACCCCTCCACTTT. The full variable domain, with the rest looked up from reference TRBV30 and TRBJ1-6, is SQTIHQWPATLVQPVGSPLSLECTVEGTSNPNLYWYRQAAGRGLQLLFYSVGIGQISSEVPQNLSASRPQDRQFILSSKKLLLSDSGFYLCAYGPVNLPLHFGNGTRLTVT.

This clonotype appeared many times. J is TRBJ1-1 and V is TRBV12-3 or TRBV12-4; 7 bases match TRBD1. J gave up 5 bases and V 8 bases, and 11 bases lay outside the gene matches. This CDR3 contains 14 residues. DNA for the CDR3: TGTGCCAGCGTCCCAGGGGGGGGCGGGACTGAAGCTTTCTTT. This codes for CASVPGGGGTEAFF.

The table lists this clonotype with a few counts. A much larger clone differs from this one at a single base, so this may be a read error. The chain combines TRBV7-9 with TRBJ2-7, with 8 bases aligning to TRBD2. V shed 2 bases, J shed 0 bases, and the junction held 3 bases outside the gene matches. The CDR3 runs to 15 residues. CDR1 and CDR2 (germline): SEHNR, FQNEAQ (reference sequence). The CDR3 DNA reads TGTGCCAGCAGCTTACGGGGGGGGGGCTCCTACGAGCAGTACTTC. It translates to CASSLRGGGSYEQYF.